This T cell receptor beta chain was sequenced during a study of blood T cell repertoires in COVID-19. This table comes from immunoSEQ multiplex PCR, and its TCRdb copy is limited to in-frame clones, with some not included. Of fewer than 200,000 clones listed, around 83% are singletons. This clone has only one observation. CDR1 and CDR2 from the germline V gene are MDHEN and SYDVKM. The CDR3 is made up of 14 amino acids. V was trimmed by 3 bases and J by 8 bases, leaving 16 bases between them. This TCR was recovered from a woman between 50 and 59 years old with COVID-19, enrolled during active disease. The chain recombines TRBV28 with TRBJ1-2; D is undetermined. Sequencing was performed on peripheral blood. Written as DNA, the CDR3 is TGTGCCAGCAGTTTGGTTGTGGACTTGAGAGGCTACACCTTC. Translating gives CASSLVVDLRGYTF.